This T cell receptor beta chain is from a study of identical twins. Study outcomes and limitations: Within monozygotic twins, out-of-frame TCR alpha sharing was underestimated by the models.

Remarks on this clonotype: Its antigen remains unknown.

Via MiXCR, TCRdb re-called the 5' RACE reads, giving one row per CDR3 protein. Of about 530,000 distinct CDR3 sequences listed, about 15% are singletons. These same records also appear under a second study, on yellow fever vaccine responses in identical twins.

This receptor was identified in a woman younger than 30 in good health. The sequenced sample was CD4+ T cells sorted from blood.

This chain's CDR3 is CASTTASLTAYNEQFF. The CDR3 DNA reads TGTGCCAGCACCACGGCGAGCCTAACCGCCTACAATGAGCAGTTCTTC. The V gene is TRBV12-3 or TRBV12-4, the J gene TRBJ2-1; no clear D. The V and J ends lost 7 bases and 2 bases respectively, with 18 bases between them. This CDR3 has 16 residues.